This entry lists 20 T cell receptor beta chains sequenced from one sample in a study of CD8+ T cells in alopecia areata (dated by TCRdb to 2017 to 2018). Reading the label with the study, this specimen's treatment or condition is: oral pan-JAK inhibitor, 5-10 mg twice daily. The method behind the library was the immunoSEQ multiplex PCR assay. RNA was extracted from all samples and reverse transcribed into cDNA as template for TCR sequencing. Held by TCRdb, this immuneACCESS table contains in-frame sequences only and omits some clones. Under half of the omission traces to an unresolved V gene where checked; the cause of the rest is unknown. This sample is represented by hundreds of thousands of clones; 60% of them were singletons. The top ten constitute 0.75% to 0.95% of the sample. This sample comprised CD4+ T cells sorted from blood, obtained at approximately week 51, from a patient treated with tofacitinib. Source of these receptors: a human donor with alopecia areata.

This clone was seen a single time. V usage is TRBV27 and J usage is TRBJ2-5; TRBD1 or TRBD2 may be the D gene (7 bases each). This CDR3 is 14 amino acids long. The V gene's germline CDR1 is MNHEY and CDR2 SMNVEV (reference sequence). V was cut by 8 bases and J by 3 bases, with 16 bases left in between. The DNA for the CDR3 is TGTGCCAGCTATCCGACAGGGAGGGAAGAGACCCAGTACTTC. Its translation: CASYPTGREETQYF.

This clone has only a few counts. The chain uses TRBV5-1 and TRBJ1-2; no reliable D call. Trimming took off 7 bases at V and 5 bases at J, with 15 bases between the two ends. The CDR3 loop spans 13 amino acids. Per the germline V gene, CDR1 is SGHRS and CDR2 is YFSETQ. CDR3 sequence (DNA): TGCGCCAGCCGCCGCGAGATAGCTTATGGCTACACCTTC. Translating gives CASRREIAYGYTF.

This clone was counted a few times. V and J are TRBV25-1 and TRBJ1-2, with 12 bases lining up with TRBD1. The CDR3 sequence is 13 residues long. The junction had 8 bases not matched to a gene; V was cut back by 5 bases and J by 13 bases. Germline assignment: CDR1 MGHDK and CDR2 SYGVNS. The DNA of the CDR3 is TGTGCCAGCAGTCCCGGGACAGGGGGCCCTCTCACCTTC. Translating gives CASSPGTGGPLTF.

The J gene is TRBJ1-5, the V gene TRBV2; D perhaps matches TRBD1 (5 bases). Trimming removed 4 bases at V and 0 bases at J, with 19 bases between. Germline V gene sequence: CDR1 SNHLY, CDR2 FYNNEI. CDR3 length: 18 residues. The CDR3 DNA sequence: TGTGCCAGCAGTGTAAGGGGAATGCAGGGCCATAGCAATCAGCCCCAGCATTTT. It yields the protein CASSVRGMQGHSNQPQHF.

This chain joins TRBV14 and TRBJ2-5; no clear D. The CDR3 is made up of 11 amino acids. The germline V gene encodes CDR1 SGHDN and CDR2 FVKESK. Trimming took 6 bases from V and 4 from J, leaving 6 bases between them. The CDR3 nucleotides are TGTGCCAGCAGTCAGACAGAGACCCAGTACTTC. This encodes CASSQTETQYF.

The J gene is TRBJ2-3, the V gene TRBV18, with a possible D match to TRBD2 (6 bases). Germline lookup yields CDR1 KGHSH and CDR2 LQKENI. This CDR3 has 15 residues. The V end was cut by 5 bases, the J end by 0 bases, with 12 bases between. This CDR3 is CASSFQRVSTDTQYF. The DNA for the CDR3 is TGTGCCAGCTCATTTCAGCGGGTTAGCACAGATACGCAGTATTTT.

This clone was recorded a few times. Other DNA sequences of this sample code for an identical CDR3. The chain couples TRBV30 to TRBJ1-2, with D possibly being TRBD1 (5 bases). The V gene's germline CDR1 is GTSNPN and CDR2 SVGIG (reference sequence). V was pared by 0 bases and J by 4 bases, with 6 bases between. The length of the CDR3 is 12 residues. Written as DNA, the CDR3 is TGTGCCTGGAGTGTGGGGGGCTATGGCTACACCTTC. It specifies CAWSVGGYGYTF.

The chain links TRBV30 to TRBJ2-7, with D unresolved. V gave up 5 bases and J gave up 0 bases, with 11 bases separating them. The germline V gene encodes CDR1 GTSNPN and CDR2 SVGIG (reference sequence). CDR3 length equals 13 residues. In DNA form, the CDR3 reads TGTGCCTGGGGAGAACAAAGCTCCTACGAGCAGTACTTC. Translated: CAWGEQSSYEQYF.

V gene TRBV13 combines with J gene TRBJ2-7; possible D gene TRBD2, 6 bases. V gave up 3 bases and J gave up 2 bases, with 11 bases separating them. Germline assignment: CDR1 PRHDT and CDR2 FYEKMQ (reference sequence). This CDR3 is built from 14 residues. CDR3 in amino acids: CASSFAGRTYEQYF. In DNA, the CDR3 is TGTGCCAGCAGCTTCGCAGGGAGGACCTACGAGCAGTACTTC.

This clone was seen once. The chain combines TRBV29-1 with TRBJ2-1; D may be TRBD1 (6 bases). Between the trimmed V and J ends, which lost 3 bases and 6 bases, there was a span of 6 bases. From germline, CDR1 is SQVTM and CDR2 ANQGSEA. The CDR3 runs 11 residues. The CDR3 here is CSVEDSNEQFF. Here the CDR3 DNA reads TGCAGCGTTGAGGACAGCAATGAGCAGTTCTTC.

Points on this clone: The sample holds other DNA sequences that translate to the same CDR3. This chain links TRBV30 with TRBJ1-6; a possible D gene is TRBD1 (6 bases). The CDR3 is made up of 14 amino acids. Germline loops: CDR1 GTSNPN, CDR2 SVGIG (reference sequence). V gave up 0 bases and J gave up 7 bases, with 10 bases separating them. CDR3 in amino acids: CAWSVQGPNSPLHF. The CDR3 nucleotides read TGTGCCTGGAGTGTACAGGGCCCAAATTCACCCCTCCACTTT.

This clone showed up just a few times. The chain joins TRBV30 to TRBJ1-2; tentatively, D is TRBD1 (6 bases). This CDR3 region has 13 residues. Germline values: CDR1 GTSNPN, CDR2 SVGIG (reference sequence). The V and J ends lost 4 bases and 3 bases respectively, with 12 bases between them. CDR3 amino acids: CAWTGAGDYGYTF. Written as DNA, the CDR3 is TGTGCCTGGACAGGGGCGGGCGACTATGGCTACACCTTC.

This sequence joins TRBV14 and TRBJ2-6; possible D gene TRBD2, 6 bases. V was cut by 4 bases and J by 4 bases, with 14 bases left in between. CDR1 is SGHDN and CDR2 is FVKESK in the germline V gene. The CDR3 sequence is 16 residues long. Here the CDR3 DNA reads TGTGCCAGCAGCCGAGTAGGCGGGACCGGGGCCAACGTCCTGACTTTC. Residues: CASSRVGGTGANVLTF.

This chain links TRBV29-1 with TRBJ2-1; TRBD1 is a possible D gene (6 bases). There are 12 residues in the CDR3. Germline CDR1 SQVTM, CDR2 ANQGSEA. Between the trimmed V and J ends, which lost 4 bases and 6 bases, there was a span of 10 bases. CDR3 DNA sequence: TGCAGCGTTGGGGGGCCCGCCAATGAGCAGTTCTTC. This encodes CSVGGPANEQFF.

The table lists this clone with a few counts. This chain uses TRBV15 with TRBJ2-7; 7 nucleotides line up with TRBD1. CDR1 is LNHNV and CDR2 is YYDKDF in the germline V gene (reference sequence). The CDR3 covers 14 residues. The V gene end was trimmed by 5 bases and the J gene end by 2 bases; junction bases not matched to a gene: 6. CDR3 bases: TGTGCCACCAGCGTTAACAGGGGAGCCTACGAGCAGTACTTC. Translated, it gives CATSVNRGAYEQYF.

With regard to this clone: Other DNA sequences of this sample code for an identical CDR3. The J gene is TRBJ2-5, the V gene TRBV18; D unresolved. The CDR3 sequence is 12 residues long. Germline V gene sequence: CDR1 KGHSH, CDR2 LQKENI. V shed 3 bases and J shed 4 bases, with 6 bases lying between them. This CDR3 is CASSPRGETQYF. In nucleotides, the CDR3 is TGTGCCAGCTCACCGCGTGGAGAGACCCAGTACTTC.

The V and J genes are TRBV4-3 and TRBJ2-3; the D gene is possibly TRBD2 (6 bases). The germline V gene encodes CDR1 LGHNA and CDR2 YSLEER. Trimming pared 4 bases from V and 1 base from J, leaving 12 bases between. The CDR3 has 15 residues. Written as DNA, the CDR3 is TGCGCCAGCAGCCCGGAGGGCCGCGGCACAGATACGCAGTATTTT. Amino acid sequence: CASSPEGRGTDTQYF.

The rearrangement links TRBV5-4 to TRBJ1-1; D possibly corresponds to TRBD1 (6 bases). Trimming left V 0 bases short and J 8 bases short, with 11 bases between. The germline gives CDR1 SGHNT, CDR2 YYREEE (reference sequence). CDR3 length: 13 amino acids. DNA for the CDR3: TGTGCCAGCAGCTTGGATACAGGGACCGAAGCTTTCTTT. Its protein product is CASSLDTGTEAFF.

The chain carries TRBV9 and TRBJ1-5, with D unclear. Germline CDR1 SGDLS, CDR2 YYNGEE. CDR3 length: 14 amino acids. Trimming stripped 0 bases from V and 7 bases from J, with 11 bases between. The CDR3 bases are TGTGCCAGCAGCGTAGGGGATCCCGGGCAGCCCCAGCATTTT. Amino acids: CASSVGDPGQPQHF. The full variable domain, with the rest looked up from reference TRBV9 and TRBJ1-5, is DSGVTQTPKHLITATGQRVTLRCSPRSGDLSVYWYQQSLDQGLQFLIQYYNGEERAKGNILERFSAQQFPDLHSELNLSSLELGDSALYFCASSVGDPGQPQHFGDGTRLSIL.

The chain uses TRBV29-1 and TRBJ1-1; 9 positions match TRBD1. CDR3 size: 13 residues. CDR1 SQVTM and CDR2 ANQGSEA come from the germline V gene. V lost 4 bases and J lost 3; bases outside the gene matches: 3. CDR3 nucleotides: TGCAGCGTTGGTGGACAGGGGTACACTGAAGCTTTCTTT. Translated: CSVGGQGYTEAFF.